This TCR beta chain originates from a study of vaccination effects on CD4 cells after COVID-19. Study-level background: Participants got two doses of BNT162b2 or mRNA-1273 vaccine. Convalescent patients (n = two) were sampled 16 days and one week prevaccination.

Trimming pared 6 bases from V and 4 bases from J, leaving 16 bases between. Germline lookup yields CDR1 LNHDA and CDR2 SQIVND (reference sequence). The CDR3 totals 15 residues. Expansion with viral peptide pools was applied to antigen-specific CD4+ T cells by the ViraFEST assay prior to sequencing. At the end of about 9 days of culture, CD4+ T cells were isolated. The person was diagnosed with PCR-confirmed SARS-CoV-2 infection between March and December 2020. Some 2.2 million PBMC per well were cultured with 7.5 to 10 IU/ml IL-2 and roughly 10 ug/ml peptides. Cultures got half-medium changes with IL-2 on days 3 and 7. Generated by immunoSEQ multiplex PCR, the TCRdb table keeps only in-frame clones and is missing some. The table includes 70,000 or so clones, under 85% detected once. Concerning this clone: The antigen is unknown.

This sequence originates from a human donor who had a prior SARS-CoV-2 infection. The material sequenced was CD4+ T cells from PBMCs cultured with HIV peptides, taken before COVID-19 vaccination. Subset in this sample: HIV-1 Nef peptide pool negative control/reference culture. The gene calls are TRBV19 and TRBJ2-1; tentatively, D is TRBD1 (6 bases). Here the CDR3 reads CASSPRGGEYNEQFF. DNA of the CDR3: TGTGCCAGTAGCCCGCGAGGGGGAGAGTACAATGAGCAGTTCTTC.